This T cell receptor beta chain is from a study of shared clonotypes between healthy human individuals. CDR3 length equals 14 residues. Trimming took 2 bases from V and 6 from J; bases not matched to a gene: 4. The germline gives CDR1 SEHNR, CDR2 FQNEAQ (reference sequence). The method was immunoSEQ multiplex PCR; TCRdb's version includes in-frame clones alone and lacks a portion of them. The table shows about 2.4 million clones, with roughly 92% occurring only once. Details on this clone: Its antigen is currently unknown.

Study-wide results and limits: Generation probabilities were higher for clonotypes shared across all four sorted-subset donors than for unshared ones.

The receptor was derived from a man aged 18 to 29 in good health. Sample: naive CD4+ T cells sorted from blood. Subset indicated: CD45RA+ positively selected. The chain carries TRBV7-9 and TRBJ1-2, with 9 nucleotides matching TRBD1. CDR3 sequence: CASSLSRDRDGYTF. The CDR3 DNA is TGTGCCAGCAGCTTAAGCCGGGACAGGGATGGCTACACCTTC. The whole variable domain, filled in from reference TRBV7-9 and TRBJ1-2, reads DTGVSQNPRHKITKRGQNVTFRCDPISEHNRLYWYRQTLGQGPEFLTYFQNEAQLEKSRLLSDRFSAERPKGSFSTLEIQRTEQGDSAMYLCASSLSRDRDGYTFGSGTRLTVV.